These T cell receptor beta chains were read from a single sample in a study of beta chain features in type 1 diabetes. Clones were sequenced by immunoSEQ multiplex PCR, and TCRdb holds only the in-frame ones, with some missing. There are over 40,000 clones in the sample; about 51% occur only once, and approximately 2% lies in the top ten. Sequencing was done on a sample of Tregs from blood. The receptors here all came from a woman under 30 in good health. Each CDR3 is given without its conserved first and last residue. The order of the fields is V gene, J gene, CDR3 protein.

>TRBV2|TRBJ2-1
ASSEPGLSFYNEQF
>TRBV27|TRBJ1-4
ASSFRGHFEKLF
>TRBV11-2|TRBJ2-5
ASSLDYSVRGTQY
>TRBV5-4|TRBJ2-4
ASSAGLAGVKENIQY
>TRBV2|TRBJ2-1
ASSEDAGRGFDEQF
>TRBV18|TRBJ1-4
ASSPDRVGEKLF
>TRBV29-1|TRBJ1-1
SVRITNTEAF
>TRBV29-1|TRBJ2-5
SVGQTRQETQY
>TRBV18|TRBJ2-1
ASSPMTSGKVEQF
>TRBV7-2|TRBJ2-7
ASRGSGRSNEQY
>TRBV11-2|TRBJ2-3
ASSRLTGLIADTQY
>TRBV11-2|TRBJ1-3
ASSSRLDRVGGNTIY
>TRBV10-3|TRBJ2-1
AISESMEREAFNEQF